These T cell receptor beta chains were read from a single sample in a study of blood T cell repertoires in COVID-19. The table came from immunoSEQ multiplex PCR; TCRdb's copy has only in-frame clones and leaves some out. The table has more than 250,000 clones, more than 70% seen once; the top ten hold roughly 1.7%. The source material was peripheral blood. The receptors were sampled from a woman aged 25 to 39 with COVID-19, enrolled during active disease. The CDR3 runs from the conserved cysteine through the conserved F or W. D genes are given only for firm matches. Where a row states a size, it is once, few, many or the class of an expanded clone; other rows omit it.

v_call	j_call	cdr3_length	clone_size	d_call	cdr3_aa	cdr3_nt
TRBV5-1	TRBJ2-1	15	NA	TRBD1	CASSLVTGDRTEQFF	TGCGCCAGCAGCTTGGTTACAGGGGATCGGACTGAGCAGTTCTTC
TRBV7-9	TRBJ2-1	13	NA	NA	CASSDRQNNEQFF	TGTGCCAGCAGCGACAGACAGAACAATGAGCAGTTCTTC
TRBV4-1	TRBJ2-4	19	NA	TRBD1	CASSQGMAHRGLAKNIQYF	TGCGCCAGCAGCCAAGGAATGGCACACAGGGGTTTAGCCAAAAACATTCAGTACTTC
TRBV18	TRBJ1-3	15	NA	NA	CASSPAQVSGNTIYF	TGTGCCAGCTCACCAGCGCAGGTCTCTGGAAACACCATATATTTT
TRBV6-2/TRBV6-3	TRBJ1-5	14	once	TRBD1	CASSGTGGGQPQHF	TGTGCCAGCAGTGGAACAGGGGGCGGACAGCCCCAGCATTTT
TRBV6-4	TRBJ2-2	12	few	NA	CASSDQAGELFF	TGTGCCAGCAGTGACCAAGCGGGGGAGCTGTTTTTT
TRBV30	TRBJ1-6	14	NA	TRBD1	CAWSALDRGSPLHF	TGTGCCTGGAGTGCCCTGGACAGGGGCTCACCCCTCCACTTT
TRBV2	TRBJ1-5	17	NA	NA	CASSGWEAGDSNQPQHF	TGTGCCAGCAGTGGGTGGGAGGCCGGCGATAGCAATCAGCCCCAGCATTTT
TRBV4-2	TRBJ2-3	15	NA	TRBD2	CASSPRTSGTDTQYF	TGTGCCAGCAGCCCCCGGACTAGCGGCACAGATACGCAGTATTTT
TRBV5-1	TRBJ1-6	16	NA	TRBD1	CASSLVGQGLGSPLHF	TGCGCCAGCAGCTTGGTGGGACAGGGATTAGGATCACCCCTCCACTTT
TRBV9	TRBJ2-2	16	NA	TRBD2	CASSTFGGLGTGELFF	TGTGCCAGCAGCACCTTCGGGGGGTTGGGCACCGGGGAGCTGTTTTTT